The 7 T cell receptor beta chains in this list originate from one sample, sequenced in a study of T-cell memory formation after mild COVID-19. TCRdb independently ran MiXCR on the 5' RACE reads; one entry per CDR3 protein. Of under 300,000 distinct CDR3 sequences in the sample, about a sixth were seen once. Sequencing was done on a sample of PBMCs or a T cell subset sorted from them (not recorded which). Receptor source: a man aged 18-30 years who had mild COVID-19 (a few samples of this study predate the infection). Cell type and time point are not known.

This chain's CDR3 is CASSEGTSSRGTQYF. Written as DNA, the CDR3 is TGTGCCAGTAGCGAAGGGACATCATCTCGGGGGACCCAGTACTTC. This sequence joins TRBV19 and TRBJ2-5; tentatively, D is TRBD1 (6 bases). Germline-derived CDR1 and CDR2 are LNHDA and SQIVND (reference sequence). The CDR3 has 15 residues. The V and J ends lost 6 bases and 7 bases respectively, with 21 bases between them.

This clonotype was observed a few times. The rearrangement uses TRBV7-2 and TRBJ1-2, with 7 bases lining up with TRBD1. The V gene's germline CDR1 is SGHTA and CDR2 FQGNSA. The CDR3 extends over 17 amino acids. The V and J ends lost 0 bases and 4 bases, in that order; junction bases with no gene match: 11. CDR3 amino acids: CASSLARGRGPSYGYTF. The CDR3 nucleotides are TGTGCCAGCAGCTTAGCAAGGGGTAGGGGGCCTTCCTATGGCTACACCTTC.

The chain combines TRBV12-3 or TRBV12-4 with TRBJ1-1; D ambiguous. The V gene lost 3 bases and the J gene lost 3 bases, with 11 bases spanning the gap. CDR3 length: 14 residues. CDR3 protein: CASSFRAADTEAFF. CDR3 DNA: TGTGCCAGCAGTTTTAGGGCAGCAGACACTGAAGCTTTCTTT.

The chain has TRBV12-3 or TRBV12-4 and TRBJ1-1; 8 bases match TRBD1. V trimming: 7 bases; J trimming: 6 bases; junction bases outside the gene matches: 4. This CDR3 has 12 residues. CDR3 in DNA: TGTGCCAGCAAGGCAGGGGGCTCTGAAGCTTTCTTT. Translating it yields CASKAGGSEAFF.

CDR3 in amino acids: CASSFLHGYTF. DNA of the CDR3: TGTGCCAGCAGTTTCCTTCATGGCTACACCTTC. The chain links TRBV28 to TRBJ1-2; no clear D gene. Germline V gives CDR1 MDHEN, CDR2 SYDVKM. V was shortened by 3 bases and J by 6 bases, with 5 bases between the two germline ends. The CDR3 has 11 residues.

This clonotype was seen only a few times. The rearrangement uses TRBV20-1 and TRBJ2-5; no firm D call. The CDR3 consists of 14 residues. V was pared by 2 bases and J by 4 bases, with 14 bases between. Germline assignment: CDR1 DFQATT and CDR2 SNEGSKA (reference sequence). CDR3 DNA: TGCAGTGCTAGACGTCGCACGCTGCTAGAGACCCAGTACTTC. It translates to CSARRRTLLETQYF.

This clonotype has more than one count but fewer than ten. This CDR3 is CASSLVRDTEAFF. CDR3 coding DNA: TGTGCCAGCAGTTTAGTCCGGGACACTGAAGCTTTCTTT. The rearrangement links TRBV12-3 or TRBV12-4 to TRBJ1-1; D is undetermined. V lost 1 base to trimming and J lost 3 bases, with 6 bases between them. This CDR3 has 13 residues.